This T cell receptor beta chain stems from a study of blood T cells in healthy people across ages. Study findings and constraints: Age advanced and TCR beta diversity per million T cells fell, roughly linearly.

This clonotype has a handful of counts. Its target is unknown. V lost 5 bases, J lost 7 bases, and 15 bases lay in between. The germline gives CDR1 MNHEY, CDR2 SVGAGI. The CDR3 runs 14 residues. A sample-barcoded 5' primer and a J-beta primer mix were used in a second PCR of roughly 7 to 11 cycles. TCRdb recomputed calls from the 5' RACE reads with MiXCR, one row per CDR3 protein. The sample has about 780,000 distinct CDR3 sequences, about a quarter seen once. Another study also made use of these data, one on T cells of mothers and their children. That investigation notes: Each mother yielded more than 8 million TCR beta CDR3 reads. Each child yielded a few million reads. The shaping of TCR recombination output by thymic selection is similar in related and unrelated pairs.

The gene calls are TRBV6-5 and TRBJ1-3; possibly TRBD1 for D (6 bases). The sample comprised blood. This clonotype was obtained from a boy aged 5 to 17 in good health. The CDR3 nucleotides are TGTGCCAGCAGTAAAGGGGACACCCGGAACACCATATATTTT. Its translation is CASSKGDTRNTIYF.